This T cell receptor beta chain was captured by sequencing in a study of regulatory dendritic cells for organ transplantation. Whole-study results and caveats: Memory CD8+ clonal expansion seemed more limited with regulatory than mature dendritic cells. Alloreactive memory CD8+ T cell pools varied considerably between individuals. Memory T cells were less diverse than naive, with memory CD8+ most oligoclonal. The most alloreactive TCR clonotypes were found in resting memory CD8+ cells.

Trimming shortened V by 0 bases and J by 0 bases, and 9 bases separated the two germline ends. The CDR3 has 16 amino acids. Germline V gene sequence: CDR1 KGHSH, CDR2 LQKENI. Of note for this clone: Its specificity is not known.

Sequencing used immunoSEQ multiplex PCR; TCRdb keeps in-frame clones, though not all of them. The data contain 25,000 to 30,000 clones, roughly 80% of them seen just once; the ten biggest clones take up less than 0.11%. This receptor was identified in a human donor in good health. The sample consisted of naive CD4+ T cells from blood. Subset given: CD45RA+ naive T cells. J is TRBJ1-3 and V is TRBV18; a possible D gene is TRBD1 (6 bases). The CDR3 bases are TGTGCCAGCTCACCACCGAGGACAGACTCTGGAAACACCATATATTTT. Encoded protein: CASSPPRTDSGNTIYF.